A selection of T cell receptor beta chains follows, all from one sample in a study of T cells in Graves' hyperthyroidism and ophthalmopathy. TCRdb used MiXCR to reprocess the multiplex PCR reads, holding one entry per CDR3 protein. This sample has under 550,000 distinct CDR3 sequences, with less than 20% found just once. Specimen: blood. The source of these receptors is a man aged 35-49 years with Graves' ophthalmopathy. Both conserved end residues are part of each CDR3. The order of the fields is D gene, clone size, J gene, V gene, CDR3 protein, CDR3 DNA. A D gene is named only where the DNA matches it firmly. Rows may omit the clone size; those that give it use once, few, many or a size class.

d_call: TRBD2; clone_size: NA; j_call: TRBJ2-5; v_call: TRBV7-9; cdr3_aa: CASSLWLAGAPGAQYF; cdr3_nt: TGTGCCAGCAGCTTATGGCTAGCGGGGGCCCCCGGGGCCCAGTACTTC
d_call: NA; clone_size: few; j_call: TRBJ2-2; v_call: TRBV6-1; cdr3_aa: CASSEAGGMWLRSTGELFF; cdr3_nt: TGTGCCAGCAGTGAAGCTGGGGGGATGTGGTTACGGTCCACCGGGGAGCTGTTTTTT
d_call: NA; clone_size: few; j_call: TRBJ1-1; v_call: TRBV5-1; cdr3_aa: CASSWTGFDTEAFF; cdr3_nt: TGCGCCAGCAGCTGGACCGGGTTCGACACTGAAGCTTTCTTT
d_call: NA; clone_size: few; j_call: TRBJ1-4; v_call: TRBV27; cdr3_aa: CASSLSLPGEKLFF; cdr3_nt: TGTGCCAGCAGTTTATCTCTACCCGGTGAAAAACTGTTTTTT
d_call: NA; clone_size: few; j_call: TRBJ2-3; v_call: TRBV5-6; cdr3_aa: CASSAGTLLGTQYF; cdr3_nt: TGTGCCAGCAGCGCCGGGACACTCCTGGGTACGCAGTATTTT
d_call: NA; clone_size: few; j_call: TRBJ2-7; v_call: TRBV2; cdr3_aa: CASRDLKRAWNGEQYF; cdr3_nt: TGTGCCAGCAGGGACCTAAAGCGGGCCTGGAACGGGGAGCAGTACTTC
d_call: TRBD2; clone_size: few; j_call: TRBJ2-3; v_call: TRBV6-1; cdr3_aa: CASRVAGPSTDTQYF; cdr3_nt: TGTGCCAGCAGGGTAGCGGGGCCTAGCACAGATACGCAGTATTTT
d_call: TRBD1; clone_size: few; j_call: TRBJ1-6; v_call: TRBV20-1; cdr3_aa: CSARDLTGGSPLHF; cdr3_nt: TGCAGTGCTAGAGATTTGACAGGGGGATCACCCCTCCACTTT
d_call: NA; clone_size: NA; j_call: TRBJ2-3; v_call: TRBV12-3/TRBV12-4; cdr3_aa: CASSLTRGTDTQYF; cdr3_nt: TGTGCCAGCAGTTTAACCCGGGGGACGGATACGCAGTATTTT
d_call: TRBD2; clone_size: many; j_call: TRBJ2-7; v_call: TRBV2; cdr3_aa: CASSEGGSEQYF; cdr3_nt: TGTGCCAGCAGTGAAGGCGGGAGTGAGCAGTACTTC
d_call: TRBD1; clone_size: NA; j_call: TRBJ1-1; v_call: TRBV29-1; cdr3_aa: CSVRTGLNTEAFF; cdr3_nt: TGCAGCGTTAGGACAGGGTTGAACACTGAAGCTTTCTTT
d_call: TRBD1; clone_size: NA; j_call: TRBJ2-5; v_call: TRBV20-1; cdr3_aa: CSASQLGDRGGQTQYF; cdr3_nt: TGCAGTGCTAGTCAGTTAGGGGACAGGGGCGGACAGACCCAGTACTTC
d_call: NA; clone_size: many; j_call: TRBJ1-4; v_call: TRBV11-2; cdr3_aa: CASSLEYRDEKLFF; cdr3_nt: TGTGCCAGCAGCTTAGAGTACAGGGATGAAAAACTGTTTTTT
d_call: NA; clone_size: NA; j_call: TRBJ1-3; v_call: TRBV18; cdr3_aa: CASSPELMRNTIYF; cdr3_nt: TGTGCCAGCTCACCAGAATTGATGCGAAACACCATATATTTT
d_call: NA; clone_size: many; j_call: TRBJ2-5; v_call: TRBV11-2; cdr3_aa: CASSLVFRETQYF; cdr3_nt: TGTGCCAGCAGCTTAGTTTTTAGGGAGACCCAGTACTTC
d_call: NA; clone_size: NA; j_call: TRBJ2-5; v_call: TRBV7-9; cdr3_aa: CASSPPSGQETQYF; cdr3_nt: TGTGCCAGCAGCCCCCCTTCGGGGCAAGAGACCCAGTACTTC
d_call: TRBD2; clone_size: many; j_call: TRBJ2-7; v_call: TRBV12-3/TRBV12-4; cdr3_aa: CASSLYGRAYEQYF; cdr3_nt: TGTGCCAGCAGTTTATACGGGAGGGCCTACGAGCAGTACTTC
d_call: NA; clone_size: few; j_call: TRBJ2-6; v_call: TRBV20-1; cdr3_aa: CSARGGSGANVLTF; cdr3_nt: TGCAGTGCTAGAGGAGGTTCTGGGGCCAACGTCCTGACTTTC
d_call: NA; clone_size: NA; j_call: TRBJ1-4; v_call: TRBV7-9; cdr3_aa: CASGMGTTNEKLFF; cdr3_nt: TGTGCCAGCGGGATGGGGACAACTAATGAAAAACTGTTTTTT
d_call: NA; clone_size: NA; j_call: TRBJ2-1; v_call: TRBV9; cdr3_aa: CASSVVGGRVDEQFF; cdr3_nt: TGTGCCAGCAGCGTAGTTGGGGGTCGGGTAGATGAGCAGTTCTTC
d_call: NA; clone_size: few; j_call: TRBJ1-2; v_call: TRBV6-1; cdr3_aa: CASSPRSGSVESYTF; cdr3_nt: TGTGCCAGCAGCCCTAGGTCCGGGTCGGTGGAGAGCTACACCTTC
d_call: NA; clone_size: few; j_call: TRBJ1-2; v_call: TRBV29-1; cdr3_aa: CSVESNYGYTF; cdr3_nt: TGCAGCGTTGAGTCTAACTATGGCTACACCTTC
d_call: NA; clone_size: many; j_call: TRBJ2-7; v_call: TRBV28; cdr3_aa: CASALAAPPYEQYF; cdr3_nt: TGTGCCAGCGCCCTGGCGGCTCCCCCATACGAGCAGTACTTC